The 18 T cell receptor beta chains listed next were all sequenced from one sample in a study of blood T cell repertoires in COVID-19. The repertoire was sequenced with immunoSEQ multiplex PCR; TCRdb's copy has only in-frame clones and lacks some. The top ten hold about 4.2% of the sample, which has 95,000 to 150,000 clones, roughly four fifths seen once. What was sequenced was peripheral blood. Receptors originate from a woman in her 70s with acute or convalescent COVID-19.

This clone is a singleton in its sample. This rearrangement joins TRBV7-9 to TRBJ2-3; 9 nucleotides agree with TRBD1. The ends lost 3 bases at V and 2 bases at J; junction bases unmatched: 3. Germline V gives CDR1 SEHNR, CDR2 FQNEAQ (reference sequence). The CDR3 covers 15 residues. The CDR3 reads CASSFRTGVTDTQYF. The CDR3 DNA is TGTGCCAGCAGCTTTCGGACAGGGGTCACAGATACGCAGTATTTT.

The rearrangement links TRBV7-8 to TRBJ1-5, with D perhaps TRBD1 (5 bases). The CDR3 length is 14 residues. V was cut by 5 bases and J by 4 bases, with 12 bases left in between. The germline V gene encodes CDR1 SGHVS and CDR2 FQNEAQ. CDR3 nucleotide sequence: TGTGCCAGCAGCGAACGCAGGGTGAATCAGCCCCAGCATTTT. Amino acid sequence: CASSERRVNQPQHF.

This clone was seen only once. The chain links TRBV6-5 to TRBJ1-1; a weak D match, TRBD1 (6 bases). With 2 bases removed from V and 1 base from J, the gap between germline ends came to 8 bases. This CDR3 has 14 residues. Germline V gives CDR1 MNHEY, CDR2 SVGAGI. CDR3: CASSYQGRNTEAFF. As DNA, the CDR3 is TGTGCCAGCAGTTACCAGGGGAGGAACACTGAAGCTTTCTTT.

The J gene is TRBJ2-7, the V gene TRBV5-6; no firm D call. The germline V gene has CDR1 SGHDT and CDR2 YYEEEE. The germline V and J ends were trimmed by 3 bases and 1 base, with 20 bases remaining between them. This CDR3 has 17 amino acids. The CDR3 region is CASSSLVTRSFSYEQYF. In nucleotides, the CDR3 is TGTGCCAGCAGCTCCTTGGTAACGCGATCCTTTTCCTACGAGCAGTACTTC.

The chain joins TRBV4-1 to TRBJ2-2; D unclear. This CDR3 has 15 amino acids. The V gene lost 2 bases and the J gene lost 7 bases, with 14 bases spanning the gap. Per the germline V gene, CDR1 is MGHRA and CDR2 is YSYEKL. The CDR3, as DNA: TGCGCCAGCAGCCAACCCCGTCAGTCCGTCGGGGAGCTGTTTTTT. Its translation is CASSQPRQSVGELFF.

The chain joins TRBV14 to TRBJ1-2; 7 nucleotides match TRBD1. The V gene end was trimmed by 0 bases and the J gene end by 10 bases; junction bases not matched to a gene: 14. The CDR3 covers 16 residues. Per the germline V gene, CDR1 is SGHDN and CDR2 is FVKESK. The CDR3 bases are TGTGCCAGCAGCCAAGAGGCCTGGACAGGCCGTTGGTCCTACACCTTC. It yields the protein CASSQEAWTGRWSYTF.

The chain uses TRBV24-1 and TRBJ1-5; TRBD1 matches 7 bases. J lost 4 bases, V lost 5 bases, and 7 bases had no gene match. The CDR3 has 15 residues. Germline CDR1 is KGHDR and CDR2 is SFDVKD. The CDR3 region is CATSATGTANQPQHF. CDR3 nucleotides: TGTGCCACCAGTGCCACCGGGACAGCAAATCAGCCCCAGCATTTT.

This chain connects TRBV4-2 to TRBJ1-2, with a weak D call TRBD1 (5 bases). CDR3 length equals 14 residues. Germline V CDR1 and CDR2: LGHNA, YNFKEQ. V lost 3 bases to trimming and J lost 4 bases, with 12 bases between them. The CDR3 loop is CASSQDGGTYGYTF. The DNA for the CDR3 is TGTGCCAGCAGCCAGGACGGGGGTACCTATGGCTACACCTTC.

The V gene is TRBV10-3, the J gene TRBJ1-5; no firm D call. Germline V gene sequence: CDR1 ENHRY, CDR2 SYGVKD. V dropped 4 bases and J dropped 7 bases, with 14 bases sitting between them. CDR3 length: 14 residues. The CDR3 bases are TGTGCCATCAGTGCAGCCCATTGGGAGCAGCCCCAGCATTTT. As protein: CAISAAHWEQPQHF.

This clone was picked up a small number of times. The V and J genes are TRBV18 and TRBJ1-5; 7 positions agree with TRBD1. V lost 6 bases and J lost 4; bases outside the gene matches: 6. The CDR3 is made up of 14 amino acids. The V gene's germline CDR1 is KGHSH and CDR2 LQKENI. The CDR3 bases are TGTGCCAGCTCCCCTACAGGGGAGAATCAGCCCCAGCATTTT. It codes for CASSPTGENQPQHF.

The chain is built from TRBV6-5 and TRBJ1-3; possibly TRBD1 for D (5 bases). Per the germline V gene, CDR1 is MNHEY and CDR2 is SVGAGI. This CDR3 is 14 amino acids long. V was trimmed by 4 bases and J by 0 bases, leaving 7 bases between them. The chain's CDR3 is CASSLQASGNTIYF. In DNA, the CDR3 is TGTGCCAGCAGTTTACAGGCCTCTGGAAACACCATATATTTT.

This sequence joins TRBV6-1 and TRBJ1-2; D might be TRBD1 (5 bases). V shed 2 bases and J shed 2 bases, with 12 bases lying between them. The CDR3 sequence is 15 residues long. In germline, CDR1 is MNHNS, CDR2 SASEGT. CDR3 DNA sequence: TGTGCCAGCAGTGAATATGGGGGGGGGAACTATGGCTACACCTTC. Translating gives CASSEYGGGNYGYTF.

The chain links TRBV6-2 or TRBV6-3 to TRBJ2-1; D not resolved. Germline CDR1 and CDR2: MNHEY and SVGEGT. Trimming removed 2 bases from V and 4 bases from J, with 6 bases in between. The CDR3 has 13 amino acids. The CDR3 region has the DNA TGTGCCAGCAGTTACCTCCGGTACAATGAGCAGTTCTTC. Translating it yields CASSYLRYNEQFF.

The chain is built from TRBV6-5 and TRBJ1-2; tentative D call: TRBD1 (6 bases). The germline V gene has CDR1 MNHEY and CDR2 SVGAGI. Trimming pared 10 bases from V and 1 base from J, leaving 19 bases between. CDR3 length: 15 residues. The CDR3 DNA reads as TGTGCCACCGGAGCCGGGACACCCAATAACTATGGCTACACCTTC. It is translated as CATGAGTPNNYGYTF.

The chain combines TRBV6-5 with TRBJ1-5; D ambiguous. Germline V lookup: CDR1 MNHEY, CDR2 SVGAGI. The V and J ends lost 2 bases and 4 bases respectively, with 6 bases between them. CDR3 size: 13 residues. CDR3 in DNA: TGTGCCAGCAGTTACGGCAGGAATCAGCCCCAGCATTTT. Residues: CASSYGRNQPQHF.

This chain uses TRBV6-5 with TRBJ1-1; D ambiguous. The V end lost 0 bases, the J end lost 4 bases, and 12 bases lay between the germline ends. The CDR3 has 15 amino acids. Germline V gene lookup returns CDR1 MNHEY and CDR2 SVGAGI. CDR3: CASSYSGGRSTEAFF. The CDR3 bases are TGTGCCAGCAGTTACTCAGGAGGGAGGAGCACTGAAGCTTTCTTT.

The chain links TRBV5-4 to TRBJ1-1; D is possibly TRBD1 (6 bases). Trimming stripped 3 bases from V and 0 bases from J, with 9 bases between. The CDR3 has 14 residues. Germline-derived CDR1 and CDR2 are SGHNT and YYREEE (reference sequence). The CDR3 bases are TGTGCCAGCAGCTCACAGGGAGTGAACACTGAAGCTTTCTTT. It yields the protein CASSSQGVNTEAFF.

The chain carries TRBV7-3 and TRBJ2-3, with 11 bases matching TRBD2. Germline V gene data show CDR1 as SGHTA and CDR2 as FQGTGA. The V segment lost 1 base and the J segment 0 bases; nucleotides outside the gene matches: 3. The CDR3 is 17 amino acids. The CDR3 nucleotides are TGTGCCAGCAGCTTAAGTAGCGGGGGGGCTAGCACAGATACGCAGTATTTT. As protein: CASSLSSGGASTDTQYF. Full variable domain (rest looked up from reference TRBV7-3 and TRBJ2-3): GAGVSQTPSNKVTEKGKYVELRCDPISGHTALYWYRQSLGQGPEFLIYFQGTGAADDSGLPNDRFFAVRPEGSVSTLKIQRTERGDSAVYLCASSLSSGGASTDTQYFGPGTRLTVL.